This TCR beta chain was documented in a study of cytomegalovirus exposure and HLA in healthy donors. There are 15 residues in the CDR3. CDR1 and CDR2 (germline): MDHEN, SYDVKM. Trimming removed 1 base from V and 1 base from J; junction bases left unmatched: 3. Some clones are missing from TCRdb's copy, which holds only in-frame ones; the method was immunoSEQ multiplex PCR. The sample has approximately 170,000 clones; under 95% are singletons. The TCR originated in a woman aged 18-29 years in good health and CMV-seropositive. The chain links TRBV28 to TRBJ2-7, with 8 bases identical to TRBD2. The sample was PBMCs. The CDR3 region is CASSLSAGGSYEQYF. The CDR3 bases are TGTGCCAGCAGTTTATCGGCGGGAGGTTCCTACGAGCAGTACTTC.